The present entry profiles one T cell receptor (beta chain) with its context. Here immunoSEQ multiplex PCR was the method, and the copy in TCRdb shows in-frame clones only, minus some. Of 250,000 to 350,000 clones listed, approximately 85% are singletons. The data derive from a study of blood T cell repertoires in COVID-19. Categorization into cohorts depended on clinical history that participants reported. Material: PBMCs or T cells enriched from blood (not recorded which). This receptor was taken from a woman aged 25 to 39 who had recovered from COVID-19.

The CDR3 DNA reads as TGTGCCAGCAGCTACAGGGGATATGAACGAAGGAACACTGAAGCTTTCTTT. It specifies CASSYRGYERRNTEAFF. The rearrangement links TRBV28 to TRBJ1-1; 7 positions match TRBD1. Germline CDR1 reads MDHEN; CDR2 reads SYDVKM. This CDR3 contains 17 residues. Trimming removed 6 bases from V and 1 base from J; junction bases left unmatched: 14.